This T cell receptor (beta chain) is drawn from a study of blood T cell repertoires in COVID-19. The CDR3 consists of 15 residues. V was pared by 0 bases and J by 6 bases, with 15 bases between. The V gene's germline CDR1 is LGHDT and CDR2 YNNKEL (reference sequence). TCRdb's copy holds only in-frame clones and misses some; the assay was immunoSEQ multiplex PCR. The sample contains 55,000 to 75,000 clones, roughly 81% of which appear only once. The specimen sequenced was peripheral blood. This sequence joins TRBV3-1 (or the pseudogene TRBV3-2) and TRBJ2-7, with TRBD1 as a possible D gene (6 bases). This sequence originates from a man aged 80 or over with acute or convalescent COVID-19. In DNA form, the CDR3 reads TGTGCCAGCAGCCAAGAGTGGGCAGGGGAAGGCGAGCAGTACTTC. It encodes CASSQEWAGEGEQYF.